Listed below are T cell receptor beta chains from one sample, sequenced in a study of T cell responses to AZD1222 COVID-19 vaccine. Assay used: immunoSEQ multiplex PCR; TCRdb lists only in-frame clones, some missing. This repertoire shows about 150,000 clones, less than 95% found once; its top ten account for approximately 1.6%. The material sequenced was peripheral blood, taken on day 0 of AZD1222 vaccination. Receptors were obtained from an adult in good health. CDR3s include the opening cysteine and the closing phenylalanine or tryptophan. The order of the fields is clone size, V gene, J gene, D gene, CDR3 DNA, CDR3 protein. D genes are given only for firm matches. Clone size is stated in some rows and not others, as once, few, many or a class when expanded.

abundance: NA
v_gene: TRBV28
j_gene: TRBJ1-1
d_gene: NA
CDR3nt: TGTGCCAGCACCACGACAGTCTCCTATGAAGCTTTCTTT
CDR3aa: CASTTTVSYEAFF

abundance: NA
v_gene: TRBV3-1/TRBV3-2
j_gene: TRBJ2-1
d_gene: NA
CDR3nt: TGTGCCAGCAGCCAAGGTGGCGAAGCCTACAATGAGCAGTTCTTC
CDR3aa: CASSQGGEAYNEQFF

abundance: NA
v_gene: TRBV29-1
j_gene: TRBJ1-5
d_gene: NA
CDR3nt: TGCAGCGTTGGAGACAGGTCCAATCAGCCCCAGCATTTT
CDR3aa: CSVGDRSNQPQHF

abundance: NA
v_gene: TRBV5-1
j_gene: TRBJ1-2
d_gene: TRBD1
CDR3nt: TGCGCCAGCAGCTCAGGACAGGTTGACTACACCTTC
CDR3aa: CASSSGQVDYTF

abundance: NA
v_gene: TRBV18
j_gene: TRBJ1-5
d_gene: NA
CDR3nt: TGTGCCAGCTCACCCTCGGGACAGCCCCAGCATTTT
CDR3aa: CASSPSGQPQHF

abundance: few
v_gene: TRBV7-2
j_gene: TRBJ2-5
d_gene: TRBD2
CDR3nt: TGTGCCAGCAGCTTAGTAGCACTAGCGGGGAGGCAAGAGACCCAGTACTTC
CDR3aa: CASSLVALAGRQETQYF

abundance: NA
v_gene: TRBV5-4
j_gene: TRBJ2-3
d_gene: NA
CDR3nt: TGTGCCAGCAGCTCACTGACGTGGGGCGGTGGAGATACGCAGTATTTT
CDR3aa: CASSSLTWGGGDTQYF

abundance: NA
v_gene: TRBV5-8
j_gene: TRBJ1-5
d_gene: NA
CDR3nt: TGTGCCAGCAGCCCCAGACAGAACAATCAGCCCCAGCATTTT
CDR3aa: CASSPRQNNQPQHF

abundance: NA
v_gene: TRBV9
j_gene: TRBJ1-6
d_gene: NA
CDR3nt: TGTGCCAGCAGCGTACAGACAGGTTTCGATGGATCACCCCTCCACTTT
CDR3aa: CASSVQTGFDGSPLHF

abundance: NA
v_gene: TRBV28
j_gene: TRBJ1-3
d_gene: NA
CDR3nt: TGTGCCAGCAGTTTTGGAGGGGGAAACACCATATATTTT
CDR3aa: CASSFGGGNTIYF

abundance: NA
v_gene: TRBV7-2
j_gene: TRBJ2-1
d_gene: NA
CDR3nt: TGTGCCAGCAGCTTAAGCGAGGGGGGTTGGAATGAGCAGTTCTTC
CDR3aa: CASSLSEGGWNEQFF

abundance: NA
v_gene: TRBV6-5
j_gene: TRBJ2-3
d_gene: NA
CDR3nt: TGTGCCAGCACCCACTTAGCGGATACGCAGTATTTT
CDR3aa: CASTHLADTQYF

abundance: once
v_gene: TRBV11-2
j_gene: TRBJ1-6
d_gene: NA
CDR3nt: TGTGCCAGCAGCTTACTGAGACAGAATTCACCCCTCCACTTT
CDR3aa: CASSLLRQNSPLHF

abundance: NA
v_gene: TRBV28
j_gene: TRBJ2-7
d_gene: NA
CDR3nt: TGTGCCAGCAGTTTACAACAGGGAAGATACGAGCAGTACTTC
CDR3aa: CASSLQQGRYEQYF

abundance: NA
v_gene: TRBV19
j_gene: TRBJ2-7
d_gene: NA
CDR3nt: TGTGCCAGCAAGAAGGGGGCGGGGGGCCTCTACGAGCAGTACTTC
CDR3aa: CASKKGAGGLYEQYF

abundance: NA
v_gene: TRBV4-2
j_gene: TRBJ1-2
d_gene: NA
CDR3nt: TGTGCCAGCAGCCAAGAAGGCAGTTATGGCTACACCTTC
CDR3aa: CASSQEGSYGYTF

abundance: NA
v_gene: TRBV3-1/TRBV3-2
j_gene: TRBJ1-2
d_gene: TRBD1
CDR3nt: TGTGCCAGCAGCCAGGGGACAGGGGGACACTATGGCTACACCTTC
CDR3aa: CASSQGTGGHYGYTF

abundance: NA
v_gene: TRBV10-1
j_gene: TRBJ1-2
d_gene: NA
CDR3nt: TGCGCCAGCAGTGAGGGCCCGGGCCCCTATGGCTACACCTTC
CDR3aa: CASSEGPGPYGYTF

abundance: NA
v_gene: TRBV28
j_gene: TRBJ1-2
d_gene: TRBD1
CDR3nt: TGTGCCAGCAGTTTCACGGGACAGCTCTATGGCTACACCTTC
CDR3aa: CASSFTGQLYGYTF

abundance: NA
v_gene: TRBV15
j_gene: TRBJ1-2
d_gene: NA
CDR3nt: TGTGCAACCTCACAGGAGAACTATGGCTACACCTTC
CDR3aa: CATSQENYGYTF

abundance: NA
v_gene: TRBV11-2
j_gene: TRBJ1-4
d_gene: TRBD1
CDR3nt: TGTGCCAGCAGCTTAGACGAGGGGGCCTCGGCAGAGGAAAAACTGTTTTTT
CDR3aa: CASSLDEGASAEEKLFF

abundance: NA
v_gene: TRBV19
j_gene: TRBJ2-1
d_gene: TRBD2
CDR3nt: TGTGCCAGTGGACTAGCGAACTACAATGAGCAGTTCTTC
CDR3aa: CASGLANYNEQFF

abundance: once
v_gene: TRBV7-2
j_gene: TRBJ2-1
d_gene: TRBD1
CDR3nt: TGTGCCAGCAGTTATAACAGGGGGGCCCATGAGCAGTTCTTC
CDR3aa: CASSYNRGAHEQFF

abundance: NA
v_gene: TRBV11-2
j_gene: TRBJ2-3
d_gene: NA
CDR3nt: TGTGCCAGCAGCTTACATCCAGATACGCAGTATTTT
CDR3aa: CASSLHPDTQYF

abundance: NA
v_gene: TRBV9
j_gene: TRBJ2-2
d_gene: NA
CDR3nt: TGTGCCAGCAGCGTAGTCCCGGGCCGGGGGGCATCCGGGGAGCTGTTTTTT
CDR3aa: CASSVVPGRGASGELFF

abundance: NA
v_gene: TRBV18
j_gene: TRBJ1-2
d_gene: NA
CDR3nt: TGTGCCAGCTCACCGGGGGGCTATGGCTACACCTTC
CDR3aa: CASSPGGYGYTF